One T cell receptor (beta chain) is described in this entry. The antigen remains undetermined. Clones were sequenced by immunoSEQ multiplex PCR, and TCRdb holds only the in-frame ones, with some missing. The table shows some 150,000 clones, with around 92% occurring only once. This sample was included in a study of T cell responses to AZD1222 COVID-19 vaccine. Overall study findings and caveats: Clonal diversity was possibly underestimated, and the donors were mostly white British, with more females. After the peak T cell response, and only then, were repertoires sampled.

Germline V lookup: CDR1 ENHRY, CDR2 SYGVKD. V was clipped by 0 bases and J by 5 bases, with 11 bases between them. CDR3 length equals 14 residues. The source is an adult in good health. Sequencing was performed on peripheral blood, taken on day 0 of AZD1222 vaccination. The genes are TRBV10-3 and TRBJ2-7; perhaps D is TRBD1 or TRBD2 (5 bases each). Written as DNA, the CDR3 is TGTGCCATCAGTGAGTCGGGCAGGGACCACGAGCAGTACTTC. Protein: CAISESGRDHEQYF.